The entry below gives a single T cell receptor (beta chain) sequence along with its context. Then a second PCR, running about 6 to 11 cycles, was carried out with a sample-barcoded 5' primer and a J-beta primer mix. MiXCR, run by TCRdb on the 5' RACE reads, gives a single entry per CDR3 protein. The table shows some 780,000 distinct CDR3 sequences, with approximately 60% occurring only once. The data belong to a study of blood T cells in healthy people across ages. Trimming left V 1 base short and J 11 bases short, with 11 bases between. CDR3 size: 12 residues. Germline-derived CDR1 and CDR2 are SGHVS and FNYEAQ.

The origin of this receptor is a man aged 40-50 years in good health. Sequencing input: blood. The rearrangement uses TRBV7-6 and TRBJ2-5; no clear D gene. CDR3 bases: TGTGCCAGCAGCTTAGATACTCTTGAGCAGTACTTC. It encodes CASSLDTLEQYF.